A single sample gave rise to the 8 T cell receptor beta chains below, sequenced in a study of T-cell memory formation after mild COVID-19. TCRdb analysed the 5' RACE reads with MiXCR anew, one entry per CDR3 protein. The sample lists hundreds of thousands of distinct CDR3 sequences; approximately 27% were seen once. The sequenced sample was PBMCs or a T cell subset sorted from them (not recorded which). The receptors were gathered from an adult woman who had mild COVID-19 (a few samples of this study predate the infection). Cell type and time point are not known.

The chain combines TRBV6-2 or TRBV6-3 with TRBJ2-5, with D unclear. The CDR3 totals 12 residues. Trimming pared 3 bases from V and 5 bases from J, leaving 7 bases between. The germline V gene encodes CDR1 MNHEY and CDR2 SVGEGT. CDR3 residues: CASSYRMETQYF. The CDR3 bases are TGTGCCAGCAGTTATCGGATGGAGACCCAGTACTTC.

This clonotype came up a few times. The chain is built from TRBV7-9 and TRBJ2-7; TRBD1 agrees at 9 bases. Germline V gene sequence: CDR1 SEHNR, CDR2 FQNEAQ (reference sequence). The CDR3 consists of 16 residues. Unmatched junction bases numbered 9, after V lost 2 bases and J lost 4 bases. The DNA for the CDR3 is TGTGCCAGCAGCTTAACATTTGGGGACAGGGCATACGAGCAGTACTTC. It is translated as CASSLTFGDRAYEQYF.

This clonotype has just a few counts. The rearrangement joins TRBV9 to TRBJ2-5; D might be TRBD2 (5 bases). Germline CDR1 reads SGDLS; CDR2 reads YYNGEE. The V gene lost 0 bases and the J gene lost 5 bases, with 20 bases spanning the gap. The CDR3 sequence is 17 residues long. CDR3 protein: CASSVGVPGVRGETQYF. The CDR3 nucleotides are TGTGCCAGCAGCGTAGGAGTCCCGGGCGTCCGGGGTGAGACCCAGTACTTC.

This clonotype showed up just once. The J gene is TRBJ2-7, the V gene TRBV15; 10 nucleotides match TRBD1. CDR1 is LNHNV and CDR2 is YYDKDF in the germline V gene (reference sequence). This CDR3 spans 13 amino acids. The J segment lost 3 bases and the V segment lost 8 bases, leaving 4 bases of the junction unmatched. The chain's CDR3 is CATSGTGDYEQYF. CDR3 sequence (DNA): TGTGCCACCTCCGGGACAGGGGACTACGAGCAGTACTTC.

The chain couples TRBV6-5 to TRBJ2-2; 9 bases map to TRBD2. Germline assignment: CDR1 MNHEY and CDR2 SVGAGI. This CDR3 spans 17 amino acids. Germline trimming cut 4 bases from V and 4 bases from J; bases unmatched to any gene: 10. CDR3 sequence reads: CASSSTIAGAGTGELFF. CDR3 bases: TGTGCCAGCAGTTCGACAATAGCGGGAGCGGGCACCGGGGAGCTGTTTTTT.

The rearrangement joins TRBV5-4 to TRBJ1-2, with D maybe TRBD1 (6 bases). The CDR3 totals 16 residues. Per the germline V gene, CDR1 is SGHNT and CDR2 is YYREEE (reference sequence). Between the trimmed V and J ends, which lost 0 bases and 3 bases, there was a span of 15 bases. CDR3 nucleotides: TGTGCCAGCAGCTTGGCCGGGGCAGGGGTGTACTATGGCTACACCTTC. Protein: CASSLAGAGVYYGYTF.

The chain carries TRBV5-6 and TRBJ2-3; D gene uncertain. V was cut by 7 bases and J by 0 bases, with 6 bases left in between. CDR1 and CDR2 from the germline V gene are SGHDT and YYEEEE. CDR3 length equals 12 residues. The CDR3 spells CASETSTDTQYF. The CDR3 bases are TGTGCCAGCGAGACTAGCACAGATACGCAGTATTTT.

This clonotype occurred a few times. This sequence joins TRBV19 and TRBJ1-5, with a weak D call TRBD1 (6 bases). The CDR3 is 14 residues long. Per the germline V gene, CDR1 is LNHDA and CDR2 is SQIVND (reference sequence). The V end was cut by 5 bases, the J end by 5 bases, with 13 bases between. The CDR3 protein is CASSQGNKDQPQHF. The CDR3 coding sequence is TGTGCCAGTAGTCAGGGGAACAAGGATCAGCCCCAGCATTTT.